Below are 27 T cell receptor beta chains sequenced from a single sample in a study of T cell changes during pregnancy in multiple sclerosis. The repertoire was sequenced with immunoSEQ multiplex PCR; TCRdb's copy has only in-frame clones and lacks some. The repertoire holds 70,000 or so clones, with roughly 88% as singletons. Here the sequenced sample was peripheral blood, taken in the third trimester of pregnancy. These receptors were obtained from a female donor with multiple sclerosis, enrolled in a pregnancy study.

This sequence joins TRBV7-3 and TRBJ2-7, with 7 bases matching TRBD2. The length of the CDR3 is 14 residues. The germline V gene encodes CDR1 SGHTA and CDR2 FQGTGA. The ends lost 0 bases at V and 6 bases at J; junction bases unmatched: 5. The CDR3 is CASSLTGAGVEQYF. CDR3 nucleotide sequence: TGTGCCAGCAGCTTAACAGGGGCGGGGGTCGAGCAGTACTTC.

The CDR3 loop is CASTRTSDGYGYTF. As DNA, the CDR3 is TGTGCCAGTACCCGGACATCCGACGGCTATGGCTACACCTTC. The V gene is TRBV19, the J gene TRBJ1-2, with D perhaps matching TRBD1 (5 bases). CDR3 length equals 14 residues. Per the germline V gene, CDR1 is LNHDA and CDR2 is SQIVND (reference sequence). Trimming removed 7 bases from V and 4 bases from J, with 16 bases in between.

The CDR3: CASSLGGEVGETQYF. The CDR3, as DNA: TGTGCCAGCAGCTTAGGGGGGGAGGTAGGAGAGACCCAGTACTTC. The chain has TRBV11-2 and TRBJ2-5; TRBD2 might be the D (6 bases). V shed 1 base and J shed 4 bases, with 13 bases lying between them. This CDR3 region has 15 residues. CDR1 and CDR2 from the germline V gene are SGHAT and FQNNGV.

The chain is built from TRBV10-3 and TRBJ2-4, with 9 bases lining up with TRBD2. V lost 4 bases and J lost 2; bases outside the gene matches: 3. The CDR3 contains 15 residues. Germline values: CDR1 ENHRY, CDR2 SYGVKD. The CDR3 region has the DNA TGTGCCATCAGTGGCGGGGGGGCGACCAAAAACATTCAGTACTTC. Protein sequence: CAISGGGATKNIQYF.

The chain links TRBV19 to TRBJ2-7; TRBD1 might be the D (7 bases). The V end was cut by 5 bases, the J end by 4 bases, with 21 bases between. Germline CDR1 and CDR2: LNHDA and SQIVND (reference sequence). The CDR3 totals 16 residues. The CDR3 loop is CASSASASRGVYEQYF. In DNA form, the CDR3 reads TGTGCCAGTAGTGCCTCCGCCTCCAGGGGGGTGTACGAGCAGTACTTC.

The chain joins TRBV10-2 to TRBJ1-2; D possibly corresponds to TRBD1 (6 bases). Trimming removed 0 bases from V and 6 bases from J, with 20 bases in between. CDR1 is WSHSY and CDR2 is SAAADI in the germline V gene. This CDR3 region has 17 residues. The CDR3 region is CASSESEPRQAPHGYTF. In DNA form, the CDR3 reads TGCGCCAGCAGTGAGTCAGAGCCACGACAGGCGCCTCATGGCTACACCTTC.

The DNA of the CDR3 is TGCGCCAGCAGCCAAGGGACAGGGATGTCAAATGAGCAGTTCTTC. This codes for CASSQGTGMSNEQFF. This chain links TRBV4-3 with TRBJ2-1; 8 bases are shared with TRBD1. The J segment lost 7 bases and the V segment lost 1 base, leaving 6 bases of the junction unmatched. This CDR3 comprises 15 residues. The germline CDR1 and CDR2 sequences are LGHNA and YSLEER.

The J gene is TRBJ1-2, the V gene TRBV7-2; a weak D match, TRBD1 (5 bases). The CDR3 is 13 amino acids. Germline CDR1 SGHTA, CDR2 FQGNSA. Trimming stripped 5 bases from V and 6 bases from J, with 13 bases between. DNA for the CDR3: TGTGCCAGCAGCACCGCCGGGGGGAATGGCTACACCTTC. Its protein is CASSTAGGNGYTF.

This clone was seen just once. V and J are TRBV5-4 and TRBJ2-3; D is perhaps TRBD2 (5 bases). Trimming stripped 7 bases from V and 3 bases from J, with 18 bases between. The length of the CDR3 is 15 residues. From germline, CDR1 is SGHNT and CDR2 YYREEE (reference sequence). The CDR3 is CASSWDSGTTDTQYF. In DNA, the CDR3 is TGTGCCAGCTCGTGGGATTCGGGAACTACAGATACGCAGTATTTT. Variable domain in full (rest from reference TRBV5-4 and TRBJ2-3): ETGVTQSPTHLIKTRGQQVTLRCSSQSGHNTVSWYQQALGQGPQFIFQYYREEENGRGNFPPRFSGLQFPNYSSELNVNALELDDSALYLCASSWDSGTTDTQYFGPGTRLTVL.

This chain connects TRBV28 to TRBJ2-7; no clear D. The CDR3 loop spans 13 amino acids. The V end lost 3 bases, the J end lost 7 bases, and 13 bases lay between the germline ends. Germline V lookup: CDR1 MDHEN, CDR2 SYDVKM. CDR3 bases: TGTGCCAGCAGTTTCCCGCAGGTACATGAGCAGTACTTC. It translates to CASSFPQVHEQYF.

This clone was observed a single time. The J gene is TRBJ1-4, the V gene TRBV14, with D possibly TRBD1 on 6 matching bases. Germline CDR1 and CDR2: SGHDN and FVKESK. The CDR3 length is 16 residues. With 2 bases removed from V and 4 bases from J, the gap between germline ends came to 14 bases. This CDR3 reads CASSQRRGGSNEKLFF. DNA for the CDR3: TGTGCCAGCAGCCAAAGACGAGGGGGAAGTAATGAAAAACTGTTTTTT.

This rearrangement joins TRBV28 to TRBJ2-7, with 8 bases fitting TRBD1. This CDR3 contains 15 residues. Germline V gene data show CDR1 as MDHEN and CDR2 as SYDVKM. The J segment lost 2 bases and the V segment lost 6 bases, leaving 9 bases of the junction unmatched. CDR3 sequence (DNA): TGTGCCAGCAGCCTAGATCCGGGACAGGCCTACGAGCAGTACTTC. This translates into CASSLDPGQAYEQYF.

The J gene is TRBJ2-3, the V gene TRBV9; no clear D. Trimming shortened V by 0 bases and J by 13 bases, and 18 bases separated the two germline ends. The CDR3 runs to 14 residues. Looked up from germline, CDR1 is SGDLS and CDR2 is YYNGEE. The DNA of the CDR3 is TGTGCCAGCAGCGTAGCCCTTAGCTTAACCCCCGAGTATTTT. It encodes CASSVALSLTPEYF.

V gene TRBV4-3 combines with J gene TRBJ1-1, with 11 bases matching TRBD1. Trimming cost V 0 bases and J 4 bases; bases outside gene matches: 7. There are 17 residues in the CDR3. Germline V gene sequence: CDR1 LGHNA, CDR2 YSLEER. CDR3: CASSQDPPGQGGTEAFF. The CDR3 bases are TGCGCCAGCAGCCAAGACCCCCCGGGACAGGGGGGCACTGAAGCTTTCTTT.

The table lists this clone with a count of one. The chain links TRBV5-1 to TRBJ2-5; 14 nucleotides align to TRBD2. V dropped 2 bases and J dropped 4; count of bases not matched to a gene: 4. Germline V gene sequence: CDR1 SGHRS, CDR2 YFSETQ. The CDR3 is 16 residues long. CDR3 sequence reads: CASSLGLAGGGETQYF. CDR3 nucleotide sequence: TGCGCCAGCAGCTTAGGACTAGCGGGGGGTGGAGAGACCCAGTACTTC.

This chain links TRBV6-8 with TRBJ2-3; TRBD1 aligns across 7 bases. The CDR3 extends over 14 amino acids. V shed 5 bases, J shed 3 bases, and the junction held 5 bases outside the gene matches. Germline CDR1 is MNHGY and CDR2 is SAAAGT. The CDR3 sequence is CASSNRTGTDTQYF. CDR3 DNA sequence: TGTGCCAGCAGTAACCGGACAGGAACAGATACGCAGTATTTT.

Concerning this clone itself: A read error may account for a junction end that differs from germline. The V gene is TRBV5-1, the J gene TRBJ1-1; D might be TRBD1 (5 bases). The CDR3 extends over 16 amino acids. Germline-derived CDR1 and CDR2 are SGHRS and YFSETQ. In DNA, the CDR3 is TGCGCCAGCAGCTTCACCCGCGGGACTGAGAACACTGAAACTTTCTTT. It yields the protein CASSFTRGTENTETFF.

The J gene is TRBJ1-1, the V gene TRBV5-1; unclear D gene. V was shortened by 4 bases and J by 5 bases, with 12 bases between the two germline ends. The CDR3 consists of 13 residues. Germline assignment: CDR1 SGHRS and CDR2 YFSETQ. In nucleotides, the CDR3 is TGCGCCAGCAGCGGCAGGTGGTGGACTGAAGCTTTCTTT. It yields the protein CASSGRWWTEAFF.

V is TRBV6-5 and J is TRBJ2-1; TRBD1 is a possible D gene (6 bases). The CDR3 contains 13 residues. V lost 10 bases, J lost 0 bases, and 10 bases lay in between. Germline V gene sequence: CDR1 MNHEY, CDR2 SVGAGI. The DNA for the CDR3 is TGTGCCACCCGGGACACCTCCTACAATGAGCAGTTCTTC. Translated: CATRDTSYNEQFF.

The chain couples TRBV10-1 to TRBJ1-3, with a possible D match to TRBD1 (5 bases). The germline CDR1 and CDR2 sequences are WNHNN and SYGVQD (reference sequence). The CDR3 length is 15 residues. V was pared by 3 bases and J by 0 bases, with 9 bases between. The CDR3 nucleotides are TGCGCCAGCAGTGATAGCAGGGACTCTGGAAACACCATATATTTT. It encodes CASSDSRDSGNTIYF.

The genes are TRBV25-1 and TRBJ1-5; D is undetermined. With 3 bases removed from V and 3 bases from J, the gap between germline ends came to 12 bases. Germline V gene sequence: CDR1 MGHDK, CDR2 SYGVNS. CDR3 length equals 15 residues. In DNA, the CDR3 is TGTGCCAGCAGTGAGGCGGGGAGGTTCAATCAGCCCCAGCATTTT. It is translated as CASSEAGRFNQPQHF.

This clone was seen only once. The chain links TRBV5-4 to TRBJ1-3; tentative D call: TRBD1 (5 bases). In germline, CDR1 is SGHNT, CDR2 YYREEE (reference sequence). V lost 3 bases and J 1 base, leaving 11 bases between the germline ends. The CDR3 extends over 15 amino acids. CDR3 sequence: CASSWGSGSGNTIYF. The CDR3 region has the DNA TGTGCCAGCAGCTGGGGCTCCGGGTCTGGAAACACCATATATTTT.

This chain connects TRBV5-6 to TRBJ2-7; D gene ambiguous. Germline CDR1 SGHDT, CDR2 YYEEEE. The CDR3 loop spans 14 amino acids. The V end was cut by 0 bases, the J end by 3 bases, with 10 bases between. CDR3 DNA: TGTGCCAGCAGCTTGGGATATGCCTACTACGAGCAGTACTTC. It codes for CASSLGYAYYEQYF.

The chain employs TRBV19 and TRBJ1-2; D is undetermined. The CDR3 is made up of 13 amino acids. Trimming cost V 8 bases and J 0 bases, with 10 bases left between them. Germline lookup yields CDR1 LNHDA and CDR2 SQIVND (reference sequence). CDR3 sequence reads: CASRKASNYGYTF. CDR3 bases: TGTGCCAGTCGTAAAGCTTCTAACTATGGCTACACCTTC. Full variable domain (rest looked up from reference TRBV19 and TRBJ1-2): DGGITQSPKYLFRKEGQNVTLSCEQNLNHDAMYWYRQDPGQGLRLIYYSQIVNDFQKGDIAEGYSVSREKKESFPLTVTSAQKNPTAFYLCASRKASNYGYTFGSGTRLTVV.

The V gene is TRBV14, the J gene TRBJ1-2; D not resolved. The CDR3 covers 15 residues. V lost 1 base and J 4 bases, leaving 13 bases between the germline ends. CDR1 is SGHDN and CDR2 is FVKESK in the germline V gene. This CDR3 is CASSQVFRRGYGYTF. CDR3 in DNA: TGTGCCAGCAGCCAAGTATTTAGACGGGGCTATGGCTACACCTTC.

The chain joins TRBV9 to TRBJ1-1; D is unresolved. Germline V CDR1 and CDR2: SGDLS, YYNGEE. V lost 2 bases to trimming and J lost 4 bases, with 15 bases between them. The CDR3 is 15 amino acids. The CDR3 nucleotides are TGTGCCAGCAGCGTGTCCGCAACCGACTCCACTGAAGCTTTCTTT. Protein: CASSVSATDSTEAFF.

This chain joins TRBV27 and TRBJ1-1, with TRBD1 as a possible D gene (5 bases). The V end lost 3 bases, the J end lost 1 base, and 12 bases lay between the germline ends. CDR3 length: 15 amino acids. Per the germline V gene, CDR1 is MNHEY and CDR2 is SMNVEV (reference sequence). CDR3: CASSFGPGGNTEAFF. CDR3 nucleotide sequence: TGTGCCAGCAGTTTTGGGCCGGGGGGGAACACTGAAGCTTTCTTT.